The 19 T cell receptor beta chains below were found in one sample sequenced in a study of T cell repertoires in cytomegalovirus infection. TCRdb passed the reads through MiXCR, listing each CDR3 protein once. Among 250,000 to 300,000 distinct CDR3 sequences, roughly 10% were seen once, and the ten largest hold roughly 15%. Sequencing used PBMCs. The receptors stem from a human donor in good health (CMV status not recorded). Some clones in this sample may be carry-over from other donors' samples.

At least ten counts were recorded for this clonotype. The DNA for the CDR3 is TGTGCCAGCAGCCTGGGAGCCGTGAGCTCTGGAAACACCATATATTTT. It encodes CASSLGAVSSGNTIYF. The gene calls are TRBV12-3 or TRBV12-4 and TRBJ1-3; D is unresolved. This CDR3 is 16 amino acids long. V lost 6 bases and J lost 0, with 15 bases in between.

This clonotype was seen a handful of times. This sequence joins TRBV6-2 or TRBV6-3 and TRBJ1-1; no clear D gene. The length of the CDR3 is 14 residues. Germline V gene data show CDR1 as MNHEY and CDR2 as SVGEGT. The ends were cut back, 2 bases at V and 0 bases at J, with 7 bases in the middle. As DNA, the CDR3 is TGTGCCAGCAGTTACATGACGGTGAACACTGAAGCTTTCTTT. Protein sequence: CASSYMTVNTEAFF.

The chain uses TRBV28 and TRBJ2-3; 9 bases match TRBD2. This CDR3 is built from 15 residues. Germline loops: CDR1 MDHEN, CDR2 SYDVKM. The ends lost 5 bases at V and 2 bases at J; junction bases unmatched: 5. The CDR3 spells CASSQLAGNTDTQYF. In nucleotides, the CDR3 is TGTGCCAGCAGTCAGCTAGCGGGGAACACAGATACGCAGTATTTT.

The chain couples TRBV19 to TRBJ1-5; a possible D gene is TRBD1 (6 bases). In germline, CDR1 is LNHDA, CDR2 SQIVND (reference sequence). CDR3 length: 14 residues. The ends were cut back, 2 bases at V and 3 bases at J, with 8 bases in the middle. This CDR3 reads CASSIQGNNQPQHF. CDR3 coding DNA: TGTGCCAGTAGTATACAGGGGAACAATCAGCCCCAGCATTTT. Full variable domain (missing parts from reference TRBV19 and TRBJ1-5): DGGITQSPKYLFRKEGQNVTLSCEQNLNHDAMYWYRQDPGQGLRLIYYSQIVNDFQKGDIAEGYSVSREKKESFPLTVTSAQKNPTAFYLCASSIQGNNQPQHFGDGTRLSIL.

This clonotype occurred a few times. The chain combines TRBV5-1 with TRBJ2-1; D might be TRBD2 (6 bases). This CDR3 region has 16 residues. The germline V and J ends were trimmed by 0 bases and 2 bases, with 12 bases remaining between them. CDR1 is SGHRS, CDR2 YFSETQ, per germline. CDR3 bases: TGCGCCAGCAGCTTGGGTCAATCGGGGGCCTACAATGAGCAGTTCTTC. Protein product: CASSLGQSGAYNEQFF.

This clonotype was seen only a few times. V usage is TRBV19 and J usage is TRBJ2-1; D might be TRBD2 (5 bases). The germline V and J ends were trimmed by 7 bases and 2 bases, with 24 bases remaining between them. The CDR3 totals 18 residues. Looked up from germline, CDR1 is LNHDA and CDR2 is SQIVND (reference sequence). CDR3 nucleotide sequence: TGTGCCAGTAAGGAATCCGGGGTTGCGCTTGGGCCCTACAATGAGCAGTTCTTC. It is translated as CASKESGVALGPYNEQFF.

The chain couples TRBV27 to TRBJ1-4; a weak D match, TRBD1 (5 bases). Germline V gene data show CDR1 as MNHEY and CDR2 as SMNVEV (reference sequence). The V and J ends lost 2 bases and 4 bases respectively, with 11 bases between them. The CDR3 sequence is 15 residues long. CDR3 sequence reads: CASSLVGTINEKLFF. CDR3 DNA: TGTGCCAGCAGTTTAGTGGGGACTATTAATGAAAAACTGTTTTTT.

This clonotype occurred many times. The gene calls are TRBV7-2 and TRBJ2-4, with a possible D match to TRBD1 (6 bases). V lost 7 bases, J lost 1 base, and 17 bases lay in between. Germline CDR1 SGHTA, CDR2 FQGNSA. This CDR3 has 16 amino acids. The CDR3 loop is CASNLQGPRAKNIQYF. As DNA, the CDR3 is TGTGCCAGCAACCTACAGGGCCCTAGGGCCAAAAACATTCAGTACTTC.

This clonotype was seen at least ten times. V is TRBV7-2 and J is TRBJ2-1; 8 bases map to TRBD2. Losses at the gene ends were 5 bases for V and 1 base for J; bases not matched to a gene: 10. This CDR3 region has 17 residues. The V gene's germline CDR1 is SGHTA and CDR2 FQGNSA. CDR3 region: CASSAPSGGVSYNEQFF. CDR3 DNA sequence: TGTGCCAGCAGCGCACCAAGCGGGGGAGTGTCCTACAATGAGCAGTTCTTC.

In its sample, this clonotype was seen many times. The CDR3 DNA is TGTGCCAGCAGAATCACAGGAAACTACGAGCAGTACTTC. Translated: CASRITGNYEQYF. The chain carries TRBV14 and TRBJ2-7, with D possibly being TRBD1 (5 bases). With 6 bases removed from V and 3 bases from J, the gap between germline ends came to 12 bases. The germline CDR1 and CDR2 sequences are SGHDN and FVKESK. The CDR3 contains 13 residues.

Judged by abundance, this clonotype is large. This sequence joins TRBV7-8 and TRBJ2-7; 7 nucleotides align to TRBD2. The CDR3 has 14 residues. Germline lookup yields CDR1 SGHVS and CDR2 FQNEAQ. The trim removed 5 bases at V and 3 bases at J, leaving 7 bases unmatched. The CDR3 region is CASSPGASGYEQYF. The CDR3 bases are TGTGCCAGCAGCCCCGGGGCTAGCGGCTACGAGCAGTACTTC.

This clonotype was recorded many times. V and J are TRBV19 and TRBJ2-5; D is possibly TRBD2 (5 bases). V was trimmed by 3 bases and J by 5 bases, leaving 7 bases between them. In germline, CDR1 is LNHDA, CDR2 SQIVND (reference sequence). The CDR3 is 12 residues long. In DNA, the CDR3 is TGTGCCAGTAGTATGGGGAGCGAGACCCAGTACTTC. Its translation is CASSMGSETQYF.

This clonotype was counted between two and nine times. This rearrangement joins TRBV7-2 to TRBJ1-1; D is possibly TRBD1 (6 bases). CDR1 and CDR2 (germline): SGHTA, FQGNSA. V was pared by 5 bases and J by 4 bases, with 17 bases between. This CDR3 has 15 residues. This CDR3 is CASSGLFAGVTEAFF. The CDR3 DNA reads TGTGCCAGCAGCGGACTATTTGCAGGGGTCACTGAAGCTTTCTTT.

This clonotype has ten or more counts. This chain connects TRBV15 to TRBJ1-2; D unclear. Trimming took 1 base from V and 8 from J, leaving 17 bases between them. The CDR3 is made up of 15 amino acids. Germline CDR1 LNHNV, CDR2 YYDKDF (reference sequence). This chain's CDR3 is CATSRGPTSREGYTF. The DNA of the CDR3 is TGTGCCACCAGCAGAGGTCCGACCAGTCGGGAGGGCTACACCTTC.

This clonotype was recorded at least ten times. V and J are TRBV7-2 and TRBJ2-5, with D perhaps matching TRBD2 (7 bases). CDR3 length equals 16 residues. Germline CDR1 is SGHTA and CDR2 is FQGNSA. V lost 7 bases, J lost 5 bases, and 23 bases lay in between. The CDR3 protein is CASTRTGGGRGETQYF. In nucleotides, the CDR3 is TGTGCCAGCACGCGAACGGGCGGGGGCCGGGGGGAGACCCAGTACTTC.

The sample holds many counts of this clonotype. This chain uses TRBV7-2 with TRBJ1-1; D not certain. The CDR3 covers 13 residues. CDR1 and CDR2 from the germline V gene are SGHTA and FQGNSA. V shed 1 base and J shed 6 bases, with 9 bases lying between them. CDR3 in amino acids: CASSLVGVPEAFF. The CDR3 DNA follows: TGTGCCAGCAGCTTAGTTGGGGTCCCTGAAGCTTTCTTT.

Ten or more counts support this clonotype. This chain links TRBV7-8 with TRBJ2-5; 11 bases match TRBD1. CDR3 length equals 18 residues. J lost 5 bases, V lost 2 bases, and 13 bases had no gene match. The germline V gene encodes CDR1 SGHVS and CDR2 FQNEAQ. CDR3 sequence (DNA): TGTGCCAGCAGCTTATCACCGGGACAGGGGGTAGGAGACGAGACCCAGTACTTC. It translates to CASSLSPGQGVGDETQYF.

This clonotype was seen more than once but under ten times. This chain uses TRBV12-3 or TRBV12-4 with TRBJ1-5; D unresolved. V was shortened by 6 bases and J by 3 bases, with 6 bases between the two germline ends. The CDR3 consists of 12 residues. CDR3 in amino acids: CASSWANQPQHF. The DNA of the CDR3 is TGTGCCAGCAGCTGGGCCAATCAGCCCCAGCATTTT.

In this sample, this clonotype turned up many times. Here the CDR3 reads CASSRVGDPRNSPLHF. In DNA, the CDR3 is TGTGCCAGCAGCCGGGTCGGGGATCCGAGAAATTCACCCCTCCACTTT. The chain has TRBV7-2 and TRBJ1-6, with no clear D. Germline V CDR1 and CDR2: SGHTA, FQGNSA. CDR3 size: 16 residues. V lost 5 bases to trimming and J lost 7 bases, with 18 bases between them.